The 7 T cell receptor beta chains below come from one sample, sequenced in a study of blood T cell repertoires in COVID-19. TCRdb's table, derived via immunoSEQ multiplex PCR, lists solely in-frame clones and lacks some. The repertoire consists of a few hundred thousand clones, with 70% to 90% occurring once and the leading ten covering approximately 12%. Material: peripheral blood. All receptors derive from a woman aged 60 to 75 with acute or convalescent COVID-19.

DNA for the CDR3: TGTGCCTGCTTGCGGGACAGGGGGTCACTGTGTAGCAATCAGCCCCAGCATTTT. Translation gives CACLRDRGSLCSNQPQHF. The V gene is TRBV30, the J gene TRBJ1-5; 11 positions match TRBD1. Per germline, CDR1 GTSNPN and CDR2 SVGIG (reference sequence). The CDR3 is made up of 18 amino acids. Unmatched junction bases numbered 13, after V lost 6 bases and J lost 0 bases.

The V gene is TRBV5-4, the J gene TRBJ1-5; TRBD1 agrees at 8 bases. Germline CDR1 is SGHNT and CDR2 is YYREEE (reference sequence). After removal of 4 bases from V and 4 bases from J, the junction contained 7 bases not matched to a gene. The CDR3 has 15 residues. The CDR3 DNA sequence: TGTGCCAGCAGCGAGACAGGGGACCCTAATCAGCCCCAGCATTTT. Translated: CASSETGDPNQPQHF.

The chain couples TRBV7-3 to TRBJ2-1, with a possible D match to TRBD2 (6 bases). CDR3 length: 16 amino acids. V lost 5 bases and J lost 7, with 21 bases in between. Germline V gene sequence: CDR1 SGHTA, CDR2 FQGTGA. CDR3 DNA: TGTGCCAGCAGCCCAACGGGGGACTCCCTCTCTAATGAGCAGTTCTTC. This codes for CASSPTGDSLSNEQFF.

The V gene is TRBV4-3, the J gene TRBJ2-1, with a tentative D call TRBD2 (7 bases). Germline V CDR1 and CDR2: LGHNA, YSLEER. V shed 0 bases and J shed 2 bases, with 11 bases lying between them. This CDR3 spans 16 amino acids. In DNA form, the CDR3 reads TGCGCCAGCAGCCAAGATGGGGGGGGGCCCTACAATGAGCAGTTCTTC. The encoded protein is CASSQDGGGPYNEQFF.

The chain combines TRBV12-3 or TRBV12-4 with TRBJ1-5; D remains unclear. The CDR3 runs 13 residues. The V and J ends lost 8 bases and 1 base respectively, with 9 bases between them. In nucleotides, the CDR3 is TGTGCCAGCGGGAGCCGAAGCAATCAGCCCCAGCATTTT. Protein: CASGSRSNQPQHF.

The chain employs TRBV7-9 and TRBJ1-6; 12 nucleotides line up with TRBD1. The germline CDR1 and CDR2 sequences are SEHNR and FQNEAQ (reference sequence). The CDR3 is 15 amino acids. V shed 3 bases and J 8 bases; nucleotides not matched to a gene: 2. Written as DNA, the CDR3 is TGTGCCAGCAGCTTGGGACAGGGGGCGGATTCACCCCTCCACTTT. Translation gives CASSLGQGADSPLHF.

CDR3 in amino acids: CASSLGSTQGTHQPQHF. In DNA, the CDR3 is TGTGCCAGCAGTTTGGGTTCGACACAGGGGACGCATCAGCCCCAGCATTTT. The rearrangement uses TRBV28 and TRBJ1-5, with TRBD1 matching over 7 bases. In germline, CDR1 is MDHEN, CDR2 SYDVKM. The CDR3 consists of 17 residues. Trimming took 3 bases from V and 5 from J; bases not matched to a gene: 13.